This T cell receptor (beta chain) is from a study of PD-1 blockade in classical Hodgkin lymphoma. General study points: Newly diagnosed patients were said to have less baseline TCR diversity than healthy donors did. Complete responders matched newly diagnosed patients in baseline diversity.

In regard to this clone: As yet, its antigen is unknown.

Each patient experienced a relapse that followed autologous stem cell transplantation, and brentuximab vedotin exposure varied. By magnetic negative selection, CD4+ T cells were purified from thawed PBMCs. Complete response, partial response or progressive disease was recorded as best response. TCRdb keeps only in-frame clones here, not all; method: immunoSEQ multiplex PCR. The sample consists of 26,000 or so clones, 65% to 80% of them appearing once. Sequencing used CD4+ T cells from blood, obtained at baseline. This TCR was sampled from a human donor with classical Hodgkin lymphoma.

This CDR3 is CASSLLEALGTDTQYF. The CDR3, as DNA: TGTGCCAGCAGCCTCCTAGAGGCGCTAGGGACAGATACGCAGTATTTT. The chain carries TRBV7-9 and TRBJ2-3; D is unclear. The CDR3 runs 16 residues. CDR1 is SEHNR and CDR2 is FQNEAQ in the germline V gene (reference sequence). The V end lost 5 bases, the J end lost 3 bases, and 18 bases lay between the germline ends.